This T cell receptor beta chain is drawn from a study of read filtering for tumor transcriptome and immune sequencing. Overall study context: Mean patient age was roughly 66 years, range roughly 45 to 85; around 17 male, around 14 female. 8 or 9 patients were R-ISS I, some 15 were R-ISS II, six or seven were R-ISS III.

The library was built from roughly 400 ng RNA with molecular barcoded adaptors for alpha/delta and beta/gamma chains. TCRdb processed the reads anew with MiXCR; each CDR3 protein has one entry. The profile shows fewer than 90,000 distinct CDR3 sequences, roughly an eighth of them singletons. Broader study findings: In IR-seq, single-read clonotypes were roughly 80% of clonotypes but approximately 3.5% of reads.

Many counts were recorded for this clonotype. Its antigen remains unknown. The germline gives CDR1 DFQATT, CDR2 SNEGSKA (reference sequence). The CDR3 totals 16 residues. The V end was cut by 0 bases, the J end by 1 base, with 13 bases between. The chain links TRBV20-1 to TRBJ2-1; a possible D gene is TRBD1 (6 bases). What was sequenced was a population of CD138-negative cells sorted from bone marrow. This receptor was obtained from a donor over 35 with multiple myeloma. CDR3 loop: CSARDNSDRSYNEQFF. As DNA, the CDR3 is TGCAGTGCTAGAGACAACTCCGACAGGTCCTACAATGAGCAGTTCTTC.